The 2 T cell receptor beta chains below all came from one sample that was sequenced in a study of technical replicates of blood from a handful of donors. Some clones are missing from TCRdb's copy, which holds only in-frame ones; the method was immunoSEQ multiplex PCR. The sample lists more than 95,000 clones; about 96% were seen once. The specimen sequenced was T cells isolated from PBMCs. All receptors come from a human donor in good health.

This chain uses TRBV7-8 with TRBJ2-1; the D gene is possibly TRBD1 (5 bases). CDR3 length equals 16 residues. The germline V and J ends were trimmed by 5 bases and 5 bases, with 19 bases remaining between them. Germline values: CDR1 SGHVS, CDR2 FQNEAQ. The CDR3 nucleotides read TGTGCCAGCAGCACCCTCAGCGTGGGGCAACACAATGAGCAGTTCTTC. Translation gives CASSTLSVGQHNEQFF. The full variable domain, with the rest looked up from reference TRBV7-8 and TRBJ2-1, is GAGVSQSPRYKVAKRGQDVALRCDPISGHVSLFWYQQALGQGPEFLTYFQNEAQLDKSGLPSDRFFAERPEGSVSTLKIQRTQQEDSAVYLCASSTLSVGQHNEQFFGPGTRLTVL.

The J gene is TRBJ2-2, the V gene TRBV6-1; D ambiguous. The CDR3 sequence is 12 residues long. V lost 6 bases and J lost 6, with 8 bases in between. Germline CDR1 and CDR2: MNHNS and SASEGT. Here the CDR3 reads CASSGDPGELFF. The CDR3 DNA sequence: TGTGCCAGCAGCGGAGATCCCGGGGAGCTGTTTTTT.